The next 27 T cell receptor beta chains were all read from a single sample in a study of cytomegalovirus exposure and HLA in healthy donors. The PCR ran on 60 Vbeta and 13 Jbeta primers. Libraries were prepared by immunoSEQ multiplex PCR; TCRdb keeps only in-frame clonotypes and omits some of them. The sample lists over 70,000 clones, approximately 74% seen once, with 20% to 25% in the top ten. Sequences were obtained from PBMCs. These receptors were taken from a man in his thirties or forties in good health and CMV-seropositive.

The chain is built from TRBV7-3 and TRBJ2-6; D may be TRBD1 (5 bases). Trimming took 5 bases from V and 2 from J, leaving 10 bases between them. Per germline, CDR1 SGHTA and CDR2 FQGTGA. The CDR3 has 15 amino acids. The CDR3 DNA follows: TGTGCCAGCAGCCCTCCAGGGACTGGGGCCAACGTCCTGACTTTC. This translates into CASSPPGTGANVLTF.

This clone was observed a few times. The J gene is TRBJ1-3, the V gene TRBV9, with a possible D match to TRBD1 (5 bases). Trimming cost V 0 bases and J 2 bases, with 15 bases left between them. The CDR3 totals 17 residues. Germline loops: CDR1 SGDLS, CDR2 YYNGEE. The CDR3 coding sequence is TGTGCCAGCAGCGTAGCTAGTTCAGGGCTTGCTGGAAACACCATATATTTT. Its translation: CASSVASSGLAGNTIYF.

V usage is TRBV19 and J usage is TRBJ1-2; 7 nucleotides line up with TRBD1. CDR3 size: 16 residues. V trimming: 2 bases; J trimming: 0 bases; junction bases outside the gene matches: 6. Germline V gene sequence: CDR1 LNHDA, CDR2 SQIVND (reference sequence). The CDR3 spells CASSISGTAANYGYTF. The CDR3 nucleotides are TGTGCCAGTAGTATATCGGGGACAGCTGCTAACTATGGCTACACCTTC.

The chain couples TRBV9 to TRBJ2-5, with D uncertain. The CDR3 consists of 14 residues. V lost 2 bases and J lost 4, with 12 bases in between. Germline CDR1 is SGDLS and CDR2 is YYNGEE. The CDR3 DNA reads TGTGCCAGCAGCGTCGAAGTGCGAGGAGAGACCCAGTACTTC. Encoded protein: CASSVEVRGETQYF.

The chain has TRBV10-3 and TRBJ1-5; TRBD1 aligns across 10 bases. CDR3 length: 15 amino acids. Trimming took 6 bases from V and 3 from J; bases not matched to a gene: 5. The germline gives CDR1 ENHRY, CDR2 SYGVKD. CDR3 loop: CAISGQGDVNQPQHF. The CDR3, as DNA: TGTGCCATCAGCGGACAGGGGGACGTCAATCAGCCCCAGCATTTT.

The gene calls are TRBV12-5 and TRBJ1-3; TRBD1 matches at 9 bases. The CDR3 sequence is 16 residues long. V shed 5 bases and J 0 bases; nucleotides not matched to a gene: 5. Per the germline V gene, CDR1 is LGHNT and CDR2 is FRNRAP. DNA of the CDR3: TGTGCTAGTGGTCTACGGACAGGGGTCTCTGGAAACACCATATATTTT. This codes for CASGLRTGVSGNTIYF.

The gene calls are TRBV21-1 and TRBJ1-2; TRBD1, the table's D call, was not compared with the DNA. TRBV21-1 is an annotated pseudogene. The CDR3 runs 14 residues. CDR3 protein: CASSEPPRTGGLTF. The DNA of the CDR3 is TGTGCCAGCAGCGAACCCCCGAGGACAGGGGGCCTCACCTTC.

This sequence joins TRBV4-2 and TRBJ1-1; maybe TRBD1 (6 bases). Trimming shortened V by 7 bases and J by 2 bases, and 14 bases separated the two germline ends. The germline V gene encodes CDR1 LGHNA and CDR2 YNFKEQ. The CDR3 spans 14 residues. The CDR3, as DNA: TGTGCCAGCACCCGGGGGGGGCCAAACACTGAAGCTTTCTTT. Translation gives CASTRGGPNTEAFF.

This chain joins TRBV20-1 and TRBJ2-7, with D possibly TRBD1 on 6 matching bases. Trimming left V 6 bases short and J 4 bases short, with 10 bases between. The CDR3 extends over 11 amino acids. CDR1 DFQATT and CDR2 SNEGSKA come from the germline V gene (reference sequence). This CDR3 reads CSALQGYEQYF. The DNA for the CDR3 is TGCAGTGCCTTACAGGGATACGAGCAGTACTTC.

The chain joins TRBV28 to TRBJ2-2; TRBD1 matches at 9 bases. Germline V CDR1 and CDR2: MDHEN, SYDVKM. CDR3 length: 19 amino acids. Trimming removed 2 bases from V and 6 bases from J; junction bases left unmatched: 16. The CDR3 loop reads CASSLLGFSTGGSAGELFF. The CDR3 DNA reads TGTGCCAGCAGTTTACTCGGCTTCTCAACAGGGGGCTCCGCCGGGGAGCTGTTTTTT.

The CDR3 DNA is TGTGCCAGCAGCTTAAACCCGGGGACGAACACCGGGGAGCTGTTTTTT. Its translation is CASSLNPGTNTGELFF. The chain carries TRBV7-3 and TRBJ2-2; tentative D call: TRBD2 (5 bases). The germline gives CDR1 SGHTA, CDR2 FQGTGA. CDR3 size: 16 residues. The V end lost 1 base, the J end lost 0 bases, and 9 bases lay between the germline ends.

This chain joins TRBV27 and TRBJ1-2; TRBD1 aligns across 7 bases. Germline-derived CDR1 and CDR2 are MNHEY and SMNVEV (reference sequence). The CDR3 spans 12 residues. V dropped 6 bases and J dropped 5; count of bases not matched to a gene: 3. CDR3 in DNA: TGTGCCAGCAGCCCGACAGGGTATGGCTACACCTTC. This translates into CASSPTGYGYTF.

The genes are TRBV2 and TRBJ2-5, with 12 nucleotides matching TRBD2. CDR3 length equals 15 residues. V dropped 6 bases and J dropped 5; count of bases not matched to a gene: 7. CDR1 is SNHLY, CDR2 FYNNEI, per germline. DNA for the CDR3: TGTGCCAGCAGGTGGACTAGCGGGACCCATGAGACCCAGTACTTC. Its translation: CASRWTSGTHETQYF. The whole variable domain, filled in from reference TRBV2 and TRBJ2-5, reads EPEVTQTPSHQVTQMGQEVILRCVPISNHLYFYWYRQILGQKVEFLVSFYNNEISEKSEIFDDQFSVERPDGSNFTLKIRSTKLEDSAMYFCASRWTSGTHETQYFGPGTRLLVL.

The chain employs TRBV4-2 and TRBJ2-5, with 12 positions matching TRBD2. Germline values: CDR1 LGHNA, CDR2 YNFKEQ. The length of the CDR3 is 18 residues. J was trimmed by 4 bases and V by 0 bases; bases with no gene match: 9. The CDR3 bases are TGTGCCAGCAGCCAAGATGCTAGCGGGAGGGCCACCGCAGAGACCCAGTACTTC. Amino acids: CASSQDASGRATAETQYF.

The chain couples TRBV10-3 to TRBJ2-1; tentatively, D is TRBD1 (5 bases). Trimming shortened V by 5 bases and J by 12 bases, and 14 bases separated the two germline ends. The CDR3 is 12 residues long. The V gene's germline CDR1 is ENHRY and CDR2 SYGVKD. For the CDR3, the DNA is TGTGCCATCAGTTCTAGGGGTCGCACGCAGTTCTTC. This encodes CAISSRGRTQFF.

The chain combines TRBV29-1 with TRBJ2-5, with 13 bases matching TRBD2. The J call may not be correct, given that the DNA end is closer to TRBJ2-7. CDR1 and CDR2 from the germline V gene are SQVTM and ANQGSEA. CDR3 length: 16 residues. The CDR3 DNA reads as TGCAGCGTTGAAAGGGCCGGGACTAGCGGGACCTACGAGCAGTACTTC. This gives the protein CSVERAGTSGTYEQYF.

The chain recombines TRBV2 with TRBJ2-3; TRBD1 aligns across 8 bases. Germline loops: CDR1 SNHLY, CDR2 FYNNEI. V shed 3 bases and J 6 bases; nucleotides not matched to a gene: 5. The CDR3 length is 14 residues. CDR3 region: CASSDDRGGDTQYF. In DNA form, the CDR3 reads TGTGCCAGCAGTGATGACAGGGGAGGTGATACGCAGTATTTT.

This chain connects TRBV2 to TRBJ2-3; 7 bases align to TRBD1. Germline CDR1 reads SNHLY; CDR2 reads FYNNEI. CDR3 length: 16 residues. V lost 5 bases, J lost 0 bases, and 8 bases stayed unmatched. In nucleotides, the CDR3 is TGTGCCAGCAGTCAACAGGGGACCCCTAGCACAGATACGCAGTATTTT. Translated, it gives CASSQQGTPSTDTQYF.

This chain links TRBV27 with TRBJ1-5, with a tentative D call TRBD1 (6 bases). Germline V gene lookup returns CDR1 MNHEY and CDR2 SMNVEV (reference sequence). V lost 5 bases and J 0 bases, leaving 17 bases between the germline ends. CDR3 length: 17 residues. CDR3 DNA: TGTGCCAGCAGTAACAGGGCGAGGGGTTATAGCAATCAGCCCCAGCATTTT. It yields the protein CASSNRARGYSNQPQHF.

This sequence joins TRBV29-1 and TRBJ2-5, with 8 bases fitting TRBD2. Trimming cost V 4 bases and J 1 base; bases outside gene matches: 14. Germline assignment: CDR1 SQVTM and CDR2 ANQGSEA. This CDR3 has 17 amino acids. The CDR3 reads CSVGGVAGRGFQETQYF. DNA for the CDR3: TGCAGCGTTGGGGGGGTAGCGGGGCGGGGGTTCCAAGAGACCCAGTACTTC.

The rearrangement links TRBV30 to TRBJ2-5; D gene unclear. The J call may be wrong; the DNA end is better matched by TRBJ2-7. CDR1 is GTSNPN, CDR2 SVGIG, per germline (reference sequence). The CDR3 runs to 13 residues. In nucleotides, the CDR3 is TGTGCCTGGAGTGTGAGCTATTCCTACGAGCAGTACTTC. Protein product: CAWSVSYSYEQYF.

DNA for the CDR3: TGTGCCAGCAGCCAAGATAGCCCCGACCGCGGGGCCACCTACGAGCAGTACTTC. This gives the protein CASSQDSPDRGATYEQYF. The rearrangement uses TRBV4-2 and TRBJ2-7; possibly TRBD2 for D (6 bases). The CDR3 extends over 18 amino acids. Trimming pared 0 bases from V and 2 bases from J, leaving 20 bases between. Germline V gene sequence: CDR1 LGHNA, CDR2 YNFKEQ.

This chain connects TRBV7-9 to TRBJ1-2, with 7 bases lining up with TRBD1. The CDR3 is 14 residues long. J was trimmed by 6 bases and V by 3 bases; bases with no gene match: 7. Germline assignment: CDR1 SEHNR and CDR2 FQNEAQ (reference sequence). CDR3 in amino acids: CASSFQGVKDGYTF. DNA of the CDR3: TGTGCCAGCAGCTTTCAGGGGGTAAAGGATGGCTACACCTTC.

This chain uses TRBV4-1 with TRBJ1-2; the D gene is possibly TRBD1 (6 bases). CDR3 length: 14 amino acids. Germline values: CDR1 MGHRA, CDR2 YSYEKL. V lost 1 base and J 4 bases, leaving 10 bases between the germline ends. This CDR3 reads CASSQGSGAYGYTF. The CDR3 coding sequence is TGCGCCAGCAGCCAAGGGTCAGGGGCCTATGGCTACACCTTC.

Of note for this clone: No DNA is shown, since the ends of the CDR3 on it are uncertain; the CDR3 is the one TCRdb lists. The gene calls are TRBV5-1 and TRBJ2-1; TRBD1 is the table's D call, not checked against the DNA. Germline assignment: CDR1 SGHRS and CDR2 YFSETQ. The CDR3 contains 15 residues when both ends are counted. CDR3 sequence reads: CASILGSPPNNEQFF.

This chain's CDR3 is CASSELGPYEQYF. The CDR3 nucleotides read TGTGCCAGCAGCGAACTAGGGCCCTACGAGCAGTACTTC. The chain uses TRBV7-9 and TRBJ2-7, with D possibly matching TRBD2 (5 bases). V was clipped by 5 bases and J by 2 bases, with 10 bases between them. The length of the CDR3 is 13 residues. In germline, CDR1 is SEHNR, CDR2 FQNEAQ (reference sequence).

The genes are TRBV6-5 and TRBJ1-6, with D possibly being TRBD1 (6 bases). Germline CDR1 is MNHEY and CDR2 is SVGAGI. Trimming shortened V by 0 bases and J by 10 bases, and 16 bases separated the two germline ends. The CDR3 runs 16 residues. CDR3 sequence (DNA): TGTGCCAGCAGTTACTCGTTTGGCAGGACAGCGTCACCCCTCCACTTT. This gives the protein CASSYSFGRTASPLHF.